This TCR beta chain emerged from a study of blood T cell repertoires in COVID-19. The length of the CDR3 is 15 residues. Germline CDR1 reads GTSNPN; CDR2 reads SVGIG (reference sequence). This clone was seen just once. In the original workflow: Amplification with reference gene primers provided the estimates of nucleated cell counts. TCRdb's copy holds only in-frame clones and misses some; the assay was immunoSEQ multiplex PCR. The V and J calls and clone size are taken from that table; D and trimming were inferred from the DNA. The sample includes 50,000 to 75,000 clones, 90% to 95% seen only once; the top ten take roughly 4.5%.

Sequencing was performed on peripheral blood. The source is a man aged 50 or older with active COVID-19. The chain combines TRBV30 with TRBJ2-2; a weak D match, TRBD1 (6 bases). Here the CDR3 reads CAINPGTLNTGELFF. The DNA for the CDR3 is TGTGCGATCAACCCCGGGACACTGAACACCGGGGAGCTGTTTTTT.